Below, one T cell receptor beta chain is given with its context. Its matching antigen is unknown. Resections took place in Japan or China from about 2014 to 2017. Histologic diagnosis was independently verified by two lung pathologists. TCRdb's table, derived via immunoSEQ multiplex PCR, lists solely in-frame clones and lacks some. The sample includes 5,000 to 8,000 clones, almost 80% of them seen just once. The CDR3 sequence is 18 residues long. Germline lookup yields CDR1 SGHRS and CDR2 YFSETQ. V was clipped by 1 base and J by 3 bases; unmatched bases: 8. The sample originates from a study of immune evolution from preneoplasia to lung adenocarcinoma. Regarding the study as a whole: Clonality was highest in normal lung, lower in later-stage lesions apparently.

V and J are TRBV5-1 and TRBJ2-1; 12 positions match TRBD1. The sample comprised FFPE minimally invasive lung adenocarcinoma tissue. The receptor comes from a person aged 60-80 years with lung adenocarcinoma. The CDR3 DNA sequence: TGCGCCAGCAGCTTGAGGGGACAGGGGGCGGTTGGCTACAATGAGCAGTTCTTC. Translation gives CASSLRGQGAVGYNEQFF. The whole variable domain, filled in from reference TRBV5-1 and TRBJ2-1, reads KAGVTQTPRYLIKTRGQQVTLSCSPISGHRSVSWYQQTPGQGLQFLFEYFSETQRNKGNFPGRFSGRQFSNSRSEMNVSTLELGDSALYLCASSLRGQGAVGYNEQFFGPGTRLTVL.